This T cell receptor beta chain emerged from a study of shared clonotypes between healthy human individuals. The CDR3 sequence is 16 residues long. The V segment lost 3 bases and the J segment 0 bases; nucleotides outside the gene matches: 6. The germline V gene has CDR1 SGHKS and CDR2 YYEKEE (reference sequence). Data came from immunoSEQ multiplex PCR; TCRdb stores just in-frame clones and leaves some out. This table has over 1.5 million clones, under 99% appearing once. The V and J genes are TRBV5-5 and TRBJ2-7; 10 bases fit TRBD1. Source material: naive CD4+ T cells sorted from blood. The sample's subset: CD45RA+ positively selected. The clonotype originates from a man aged 25-45 years in good health. The CDR3 DNA reads TGTGCCAGCAGCTCGCCGGGACAGGGGAGCTCCTACGAGCAGTACTTC. Protein: CASSSPGQGSSYEQYF.